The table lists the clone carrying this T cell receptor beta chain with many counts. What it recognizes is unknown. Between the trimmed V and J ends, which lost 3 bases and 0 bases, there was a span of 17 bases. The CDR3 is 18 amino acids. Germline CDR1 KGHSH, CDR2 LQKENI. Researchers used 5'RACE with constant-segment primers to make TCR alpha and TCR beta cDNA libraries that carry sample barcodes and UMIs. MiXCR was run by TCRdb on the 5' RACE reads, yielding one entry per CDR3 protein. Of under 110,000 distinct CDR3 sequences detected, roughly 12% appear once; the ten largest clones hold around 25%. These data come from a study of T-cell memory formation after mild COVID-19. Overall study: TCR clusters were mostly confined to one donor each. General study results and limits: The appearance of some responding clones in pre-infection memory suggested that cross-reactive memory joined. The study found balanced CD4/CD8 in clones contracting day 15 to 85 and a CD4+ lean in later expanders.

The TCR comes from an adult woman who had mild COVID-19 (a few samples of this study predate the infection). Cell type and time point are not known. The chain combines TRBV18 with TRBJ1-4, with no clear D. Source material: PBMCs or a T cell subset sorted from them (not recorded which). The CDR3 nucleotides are TGTGCCAGCTCACCTAAACGAGGCGGAGATCCAACTAATGAAAAACTGTTTTTT. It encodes CASSPKRGGDPTNEKLFF.